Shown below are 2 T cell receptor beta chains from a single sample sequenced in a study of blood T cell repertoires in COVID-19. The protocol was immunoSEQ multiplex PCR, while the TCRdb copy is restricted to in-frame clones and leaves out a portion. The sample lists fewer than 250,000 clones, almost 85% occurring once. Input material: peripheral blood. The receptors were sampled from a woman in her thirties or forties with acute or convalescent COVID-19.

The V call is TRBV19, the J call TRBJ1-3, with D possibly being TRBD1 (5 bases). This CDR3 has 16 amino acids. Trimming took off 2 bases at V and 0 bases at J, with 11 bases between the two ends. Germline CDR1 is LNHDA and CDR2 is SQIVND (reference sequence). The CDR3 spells CASSIRRGFSGNTIYF. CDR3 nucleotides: TGTGCCAGTAGTATAAGGAGGGGATTCTCTGGAAACACCATATATTTT.

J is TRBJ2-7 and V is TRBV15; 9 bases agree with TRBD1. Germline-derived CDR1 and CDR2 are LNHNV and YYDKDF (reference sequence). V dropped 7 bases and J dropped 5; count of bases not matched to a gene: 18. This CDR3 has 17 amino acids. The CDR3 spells CATTDRGPPLLGHEQYF. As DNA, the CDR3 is TGTGCCACCACGGACAGGGGACCCCCTTTACTCGGACACGAGCAGTACTTC.